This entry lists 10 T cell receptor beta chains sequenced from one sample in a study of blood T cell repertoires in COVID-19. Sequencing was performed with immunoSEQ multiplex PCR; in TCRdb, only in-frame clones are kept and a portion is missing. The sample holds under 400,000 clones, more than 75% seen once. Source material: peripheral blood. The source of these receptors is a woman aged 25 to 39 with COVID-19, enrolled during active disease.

DNA for the CDR3: TGTGCCACCAGAGACACAGGGGTCGGGGCCAACGTCCTGACTTTC. This translates into CATRDTGVGANVLTF. The chain recombines TRBV15 with TRBJ2-6; 7 bases map to TRBD1. Trimming removed 6 bases from V and 4 bases from J; junction bases left unmatched: 6. Germline V gene sequence: CDR1 LNHNV, CDR2 YYDKDF (reference sequence). This CDR3 contains 15 residues.

The CDR3 sequence is CASSLSGAGANVLTF. The CDR3 DNA reads TGTGCCAGCAGTTTATCTGGGGCCGGGGCCAACGTCCTGACTTTC. The rearrangement uses TRBV28 and TRBJ2-6, with TRBD1 as a possible D gene (5 bases). The CDR3 is 15 residues long. Germline V CDR1 and CDR2: MDHEN, SYDVKM. Trimming removed 1 base from V and 4 bases from J, with 8 bases in between.

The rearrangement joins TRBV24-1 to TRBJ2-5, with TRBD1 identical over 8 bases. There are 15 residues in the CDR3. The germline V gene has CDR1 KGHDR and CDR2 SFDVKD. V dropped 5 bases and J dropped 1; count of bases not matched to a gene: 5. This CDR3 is CATSVTGGVQETQYF. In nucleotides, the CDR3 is TGTGCCACCAGTGTCACAGGGGGAGTCCAAGAGACCCAGTACTTC.

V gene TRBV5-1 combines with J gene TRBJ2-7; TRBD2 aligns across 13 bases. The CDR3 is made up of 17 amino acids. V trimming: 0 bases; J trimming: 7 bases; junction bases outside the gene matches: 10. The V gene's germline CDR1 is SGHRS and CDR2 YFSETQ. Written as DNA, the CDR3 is TGCGCCAGCAGCTTGGAAATCTGGACTAGCGGGAGAAAAGAGCAGTACTTC. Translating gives CASSLEIWTSGRKEQYF.

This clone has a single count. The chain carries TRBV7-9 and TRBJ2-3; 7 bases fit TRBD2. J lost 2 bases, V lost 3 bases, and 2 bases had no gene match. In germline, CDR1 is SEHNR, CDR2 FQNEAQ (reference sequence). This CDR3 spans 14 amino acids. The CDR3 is CASSFRDYTDTQYF. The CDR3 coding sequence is TGTGCCAGCAGCTTTAGGGACTACACAGATACGCAGTATTTT. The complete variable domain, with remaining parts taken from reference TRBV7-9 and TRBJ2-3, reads DTGVSQNPRHKITKRGQNVTFRCDPISEHNRLYWYRQTLGQGPEFLTYFQNEAQLEKSRLLSDRFSAERPKGSFSTLEIQRTEQGDSAMYLCASSFRDYTDTQYFGPGTRLTVL.

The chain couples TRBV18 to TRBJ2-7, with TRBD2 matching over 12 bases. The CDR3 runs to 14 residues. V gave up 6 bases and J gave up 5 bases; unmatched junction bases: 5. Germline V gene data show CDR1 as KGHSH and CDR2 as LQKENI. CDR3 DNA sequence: TGTGCCAGCTCCCCTAGCGGGAGGGCCCACGAGCAGTACTTC. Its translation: CASSPSGRAHEQYF.

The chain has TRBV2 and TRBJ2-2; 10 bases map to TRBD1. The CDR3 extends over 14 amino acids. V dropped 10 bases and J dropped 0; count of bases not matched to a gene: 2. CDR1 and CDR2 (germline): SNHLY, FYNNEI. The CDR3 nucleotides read TGTGCCACAGACAGGGGGCCGAACACCGGGGAGCTGTTTTTT. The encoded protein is CATDRGPNTGELFF.

The CDR3 protein is CASSLVVGVEQPQHF. The CDR3 DNA follows: TGTGCCAGCAGCTTAGTAGTAGGGGTTGAACAGCCCCAGCATTTT. The chain carries TRBV7-2 and TRBJ1-5, with D tentatively TRBD1 (5 bases). There are 15 residues in the CDR3. Per germline, CDR1 SGHTA and CDR2 FQGNSA. V dropped 1 base and J dropped 7 bases, with 14 bases sitting between them.

CDR3 DNA sequence: TGTGCCAGCAGTTACAGGACAGGTGGAGCCAAAAACATTCAGTACTTC. Encoded protein: CASSYRTGGAKNIQYF. The chain links TRBV2 to TRBJ2-4; TRBD1 aligns across 7 bases. The CDR3 length is 16 residues. Trimming cost V 5 bases and J 0 bases; bases outside gene matches: 7. Per germline, CDR1 SNHLY and CDR2 FYNNEI.

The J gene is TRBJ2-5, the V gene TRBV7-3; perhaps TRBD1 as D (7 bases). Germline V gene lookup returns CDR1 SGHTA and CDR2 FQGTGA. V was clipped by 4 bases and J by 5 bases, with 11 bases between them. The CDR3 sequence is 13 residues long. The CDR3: CASSWTGGETQYF. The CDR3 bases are TGTGCCAGCAGCTGGACAGGAGGGGAGACCCAGTACTTC.